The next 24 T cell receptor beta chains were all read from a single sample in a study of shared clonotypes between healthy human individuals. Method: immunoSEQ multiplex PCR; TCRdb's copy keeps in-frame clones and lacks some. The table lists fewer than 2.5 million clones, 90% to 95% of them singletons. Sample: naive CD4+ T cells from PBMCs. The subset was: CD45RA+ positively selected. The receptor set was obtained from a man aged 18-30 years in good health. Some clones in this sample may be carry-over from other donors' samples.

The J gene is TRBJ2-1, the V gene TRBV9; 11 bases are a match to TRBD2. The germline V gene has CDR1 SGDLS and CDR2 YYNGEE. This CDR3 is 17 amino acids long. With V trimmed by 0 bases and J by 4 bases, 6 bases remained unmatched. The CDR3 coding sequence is TGTGCCAGCAGCGTAGCTGCGTCTAGCGGGGGGTACAATGAGCAGTTCTTC. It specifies CASSVAASSGGYNEQFF.

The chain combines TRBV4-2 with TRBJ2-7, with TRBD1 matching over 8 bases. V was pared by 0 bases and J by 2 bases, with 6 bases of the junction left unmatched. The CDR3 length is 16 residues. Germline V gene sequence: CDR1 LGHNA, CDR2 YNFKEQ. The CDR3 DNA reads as TGTGCCAGCAGCCAAGATCAAAACAGGGGGGCCTACGAGCAGTACTTC. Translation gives CASSQDQNRGAYEQYF.

The CDR3 DNA follows: TGTGCCACCAGCAGAGATCTTATTAGCGGGCCCTACGAGCAGTACTTC. Protein product: CATSRDLISGPYEQYF. The rearrangement links TRBV15 to TRBJ2-7; the match to TRBD2 covers 7 bases. Unmatched junction bases numbered 7, after V lost 0 bases and J lost 2 bases. Germline CDR1 and CDR2: LNHNV and YYDKDF (reference sequence). The CDR3 covers 16 residues.

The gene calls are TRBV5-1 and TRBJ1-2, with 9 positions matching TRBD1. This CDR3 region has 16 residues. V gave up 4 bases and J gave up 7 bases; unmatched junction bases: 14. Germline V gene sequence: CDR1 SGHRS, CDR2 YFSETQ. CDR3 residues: CASSPRDRADKGGYTF. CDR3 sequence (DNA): TGCGCCAGCAGCCCCCGGGACAGGGCGGATAAGGGTGGCTACACCTTC.

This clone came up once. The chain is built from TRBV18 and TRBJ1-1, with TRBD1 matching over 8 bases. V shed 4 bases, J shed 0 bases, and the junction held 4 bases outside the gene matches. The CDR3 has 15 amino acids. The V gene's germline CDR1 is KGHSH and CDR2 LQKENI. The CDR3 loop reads CASSQTGVMNTEAFF. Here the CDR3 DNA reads TGTGCCAGCTCACAGACAGGGGTCATGAACACTGAAGCTTTCTTT.

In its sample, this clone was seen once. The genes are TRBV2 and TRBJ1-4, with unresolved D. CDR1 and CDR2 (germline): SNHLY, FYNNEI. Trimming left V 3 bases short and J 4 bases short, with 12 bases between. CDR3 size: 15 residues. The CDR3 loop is CASSERRQYNEKLFF. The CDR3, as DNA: TGTGCCAGCAGTGAGAGGCGGCAGTATAATGAAAAACTGTTTTTT.

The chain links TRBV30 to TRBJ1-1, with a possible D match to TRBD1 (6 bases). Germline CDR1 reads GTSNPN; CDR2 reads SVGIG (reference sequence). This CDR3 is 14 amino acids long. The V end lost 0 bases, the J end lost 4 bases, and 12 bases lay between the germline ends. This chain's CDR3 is CAWSVGGAVTEAFF. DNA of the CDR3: TGTGCCTGGAGTGTGGGGGGGGCTGTCACTGAAGCTTTCTTT.

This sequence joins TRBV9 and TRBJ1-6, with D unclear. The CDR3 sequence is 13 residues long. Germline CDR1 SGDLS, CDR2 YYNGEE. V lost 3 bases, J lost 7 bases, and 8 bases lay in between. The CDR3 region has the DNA TGTGCCAGCAGCGGAGACTGGAATTCACCCCTCCACTTT. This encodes CASSGDWNSPLHF. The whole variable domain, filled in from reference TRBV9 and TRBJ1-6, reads DSGVTQTPKHLITATGQRVTLRCSPRSGDLSVYWYQQSLDQGLQFLIQYYNGEERAKGNILERFSAQQFPDLHSELNLSSLELGDSALYFCASSGDWNSPLHFGNGTRLTVT.

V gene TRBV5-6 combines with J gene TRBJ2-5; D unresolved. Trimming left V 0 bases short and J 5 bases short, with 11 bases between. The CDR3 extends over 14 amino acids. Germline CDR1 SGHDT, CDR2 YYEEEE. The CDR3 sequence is CASSLGAAYETQYF. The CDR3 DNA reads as TGTGCCAGCAGCTTGGGGGCAGCTTACGAGACCCAGTACTTC.

The CDR3 protein is CASSLALRNEQFF. CDR3 DNA sequence: TGTGCCAGCAGCTTAGCGCTCCGCAATGAGCAGTTCTTC. The V and J genes are TRBV7-2 and TRBJ2-1, with D hard to call. Germline V gene data show CDR1 as SGHTA and CDR2 as FQGNSA. V gave up 0 bases and J gave up 6 bases, with 6 bases separating them. This CDR3 has 13 amino acids.

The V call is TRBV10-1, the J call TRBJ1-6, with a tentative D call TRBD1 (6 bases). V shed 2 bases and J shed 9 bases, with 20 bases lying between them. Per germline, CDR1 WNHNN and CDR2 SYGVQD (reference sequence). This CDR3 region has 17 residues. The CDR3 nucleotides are TGCGCCAGCAGTGAGCCGCCCGGGACATCCTCGGGTTCACCCCTCCACTTT. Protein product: CASSEPPGTSSGSPLHF.

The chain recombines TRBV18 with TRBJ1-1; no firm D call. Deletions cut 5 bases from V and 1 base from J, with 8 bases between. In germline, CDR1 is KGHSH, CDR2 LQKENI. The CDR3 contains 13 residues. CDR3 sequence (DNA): TGTGCCAGCTCATCGGACTCGAACACTGAAGCTTTCTTT. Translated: CASSSDSNTEAFF.

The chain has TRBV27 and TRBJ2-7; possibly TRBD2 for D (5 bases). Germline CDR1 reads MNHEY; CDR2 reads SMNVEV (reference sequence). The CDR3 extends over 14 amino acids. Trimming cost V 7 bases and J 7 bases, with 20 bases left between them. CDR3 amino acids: CASKGGLDYGEQYF. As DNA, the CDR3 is TGTGCCAGCAAGGGTGGACTTGATTACGGTGAGCAGTACTTC.

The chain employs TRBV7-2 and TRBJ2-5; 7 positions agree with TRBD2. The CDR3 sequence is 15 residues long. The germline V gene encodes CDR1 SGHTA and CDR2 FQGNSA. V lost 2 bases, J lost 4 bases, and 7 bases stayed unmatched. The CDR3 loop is CASSLHGLGGETQYF. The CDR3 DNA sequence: TGTGCCAGCAGCTTACATGGACTAGGAGGAGAGACCCAGTACTTC. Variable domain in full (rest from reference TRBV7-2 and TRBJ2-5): GAGVSQSPSNKVTEKGKDVELRCDPISGHTALYWYRQSLGQGLEFLIYFQGNSAPDKSGLPSDRFSAERTGGSVSTLTIQRTQQEDSAVYLCASSLHGLGGETQYFGPGTRLLVL.

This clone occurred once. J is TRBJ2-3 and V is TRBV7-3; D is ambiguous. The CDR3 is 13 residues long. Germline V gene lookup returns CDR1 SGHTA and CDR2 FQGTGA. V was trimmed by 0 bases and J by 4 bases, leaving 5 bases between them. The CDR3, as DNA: TGTGCCAGCAGCTTAACTCCGGCAGATACGCAGTATTTT. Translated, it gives CASSLTPADTQYF.

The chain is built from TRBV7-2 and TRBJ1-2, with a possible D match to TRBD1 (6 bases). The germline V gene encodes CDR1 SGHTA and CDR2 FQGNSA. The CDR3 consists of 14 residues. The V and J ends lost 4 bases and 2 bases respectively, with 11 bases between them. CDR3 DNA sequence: TGTGCCAGCAGCTCCCAGACAGGAAACTATGGCTACACCTTC. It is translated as CASSSQTGNYGYTF.

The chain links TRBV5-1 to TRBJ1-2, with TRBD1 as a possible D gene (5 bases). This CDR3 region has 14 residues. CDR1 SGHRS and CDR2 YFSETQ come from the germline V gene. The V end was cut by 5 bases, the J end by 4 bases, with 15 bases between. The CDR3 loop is CASRTGPNIYGYTF. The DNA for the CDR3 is TGCGCCAGCAGAACGGGACCTAACATCTATGGCTACACCTTC.

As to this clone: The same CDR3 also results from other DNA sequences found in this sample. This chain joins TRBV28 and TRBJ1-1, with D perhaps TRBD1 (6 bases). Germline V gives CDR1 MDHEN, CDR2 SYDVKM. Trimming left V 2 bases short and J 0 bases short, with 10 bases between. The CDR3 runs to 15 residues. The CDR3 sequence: CASSLGGALNTEAFF. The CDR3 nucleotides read TGTGCCAGCAGTTTAGGGGGGGCCCTGAACACTGAAGCTTTCTTT.

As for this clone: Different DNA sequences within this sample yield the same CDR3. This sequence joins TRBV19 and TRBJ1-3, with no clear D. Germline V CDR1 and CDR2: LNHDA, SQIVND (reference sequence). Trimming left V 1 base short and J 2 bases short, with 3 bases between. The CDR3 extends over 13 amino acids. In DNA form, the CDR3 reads TGTGCCAGTAGTATAGGCCCTGGAAACACCATATATTTT. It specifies CASSIGPGNTIYF.

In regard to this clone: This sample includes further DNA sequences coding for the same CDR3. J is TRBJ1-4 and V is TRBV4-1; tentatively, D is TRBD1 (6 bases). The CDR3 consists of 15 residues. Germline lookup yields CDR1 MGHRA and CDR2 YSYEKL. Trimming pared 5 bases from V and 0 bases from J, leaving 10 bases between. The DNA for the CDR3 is TGCGCCAGCAGCAGGGGGGGGGCAACTAATGAAAAACTGTTTTTT. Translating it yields CASSRGGATNEKLFF.

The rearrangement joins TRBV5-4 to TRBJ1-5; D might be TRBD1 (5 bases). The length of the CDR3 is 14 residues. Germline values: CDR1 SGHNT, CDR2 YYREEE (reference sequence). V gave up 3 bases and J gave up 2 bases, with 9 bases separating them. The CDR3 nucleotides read TGTGCCAGCAGCTCCAGGGTTTGCAATCAGCCCCAGCATTTT. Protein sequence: CASSSRVCNQPQHF.

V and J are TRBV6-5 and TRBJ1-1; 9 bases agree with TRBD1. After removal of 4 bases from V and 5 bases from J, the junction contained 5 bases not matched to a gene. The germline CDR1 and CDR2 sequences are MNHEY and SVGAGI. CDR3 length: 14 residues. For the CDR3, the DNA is TGTGCCAGCAGTTCTGACAGGGGGAGGACTGAAGCTTTCTTT. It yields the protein CASSSDRGRTEAFF.

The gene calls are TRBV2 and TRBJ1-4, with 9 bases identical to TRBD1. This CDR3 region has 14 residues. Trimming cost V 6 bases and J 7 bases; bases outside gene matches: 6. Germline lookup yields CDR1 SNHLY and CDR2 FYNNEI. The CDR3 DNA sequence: TGTGCCAGCAGCGAGGACAGGGGCACTGAAAAACTGTTTTTT. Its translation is CASSEDRGTEKLFF. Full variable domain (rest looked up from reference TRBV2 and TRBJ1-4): EPEVTQTPSHQVTQMGQEVILRCVPISNHLYFYWYRQILGQKVEFLVSFYNNEISEKSEIFDDQFSVERPDGSNFTLKIRSTKLEDSAMYFCASSEDRGTEKLFFGSGTQLSVL.

CDR3 amino acids: CSVGNAGFEQFF. In DNA, the CDR3 is TGCAGCGTGGGAAACGCGGGATTTGAGCAGTTCTTC. The V call is TRBV29-1, the J call TRBJ2-1; tentatively, D is TRBD2 (6 bases). Germline V gives CDR1 SQVTM, CDR2 ANQGSEA. The CDR3 sequence is 12 residues long. The V gene lost 6 bases and the J gene lost 9 bases, with 15 bases spanning the gap.